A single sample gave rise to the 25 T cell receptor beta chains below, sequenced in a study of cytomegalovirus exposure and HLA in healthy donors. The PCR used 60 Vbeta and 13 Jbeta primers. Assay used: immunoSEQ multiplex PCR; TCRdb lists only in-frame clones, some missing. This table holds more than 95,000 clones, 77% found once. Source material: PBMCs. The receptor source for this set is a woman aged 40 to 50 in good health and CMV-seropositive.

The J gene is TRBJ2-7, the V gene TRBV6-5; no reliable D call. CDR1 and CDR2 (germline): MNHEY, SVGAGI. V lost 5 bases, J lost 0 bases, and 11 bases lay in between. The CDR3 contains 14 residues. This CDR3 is CASSDPTLSYEQYF. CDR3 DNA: TGTGCCAGCAGTGATCCGACACTCTCCTACGAGCAGTACTTC.

In nucleotides, the CDR3 is TGTGCCAGCAGCTTTAGCGGGAGTCATACCGGGGAGCTGTTTTTT. Protein product: CASSFSGSHTGELFF. The J gene is TRBJ2-2, the V gene TRBV5-4, with 9 bases aligning to TRBD2. Germline values: CDR1 SGHNT, CDR2 YYREEE (reference sequence). The trim removed 2 bases at V and 5 bases at J, leaving 4 bases unmatched. The CDR3 extends over 15 amino acids. Filled out from reference TRBV5-4 and TRBJ2-2, the complete variable domain reads ETGVTQSPTHLIKTRGQQVTLRCSSQSGHNTVSWYQQALGQGPQFIFQYYREEENGRGNFPPRFSGLQFPNYSSELNVNALELDDSALYLCASSFSGSHTGELFFGEGSRLTVL.

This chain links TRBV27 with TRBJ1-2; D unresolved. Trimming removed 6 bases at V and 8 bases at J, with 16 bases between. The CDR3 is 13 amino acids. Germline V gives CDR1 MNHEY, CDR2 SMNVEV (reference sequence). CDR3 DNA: TGTGCCAGCAGCCCCCTCGGAGCGGGAGGCTACACCTTC. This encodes CASSPLGAGGYTF.

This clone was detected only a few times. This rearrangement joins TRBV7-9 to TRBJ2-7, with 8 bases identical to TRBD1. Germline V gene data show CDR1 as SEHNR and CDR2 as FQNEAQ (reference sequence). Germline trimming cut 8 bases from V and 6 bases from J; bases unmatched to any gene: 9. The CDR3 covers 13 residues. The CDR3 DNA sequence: TGTGCCAGCGTCGGGACAGGACCGTCCGAGCAGTACTTC. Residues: CASVGTGPSEQYF.

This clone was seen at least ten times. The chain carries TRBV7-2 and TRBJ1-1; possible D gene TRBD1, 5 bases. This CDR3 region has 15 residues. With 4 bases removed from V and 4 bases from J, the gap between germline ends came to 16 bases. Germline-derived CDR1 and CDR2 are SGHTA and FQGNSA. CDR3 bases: TGTGCCAGCAGCTCCGACTGGGGCCCTGGCACTGAAGCTTTCTTT. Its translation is CASSSDWGPGTEAFF.

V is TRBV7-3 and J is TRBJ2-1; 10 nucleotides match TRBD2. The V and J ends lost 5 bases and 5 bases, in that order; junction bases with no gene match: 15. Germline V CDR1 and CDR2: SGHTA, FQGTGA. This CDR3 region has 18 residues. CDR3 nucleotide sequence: TGTGCCAGCAGCCCGAGTCTGACCGGGACTAGCGCCCACAATGAGCAGTTCTTC. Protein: CASSPSLTGTSAHNEQFF.

The CDR3 loop reads CAWTRSSGNTIYF. The CDR3 DNA sequence: TGTGCCTGGACCAGGTCCTCTGGAAACACCATATATTTT. The chain has TRBV30 and TRBJ1-3; no reliable D call. Trimming took 4 bases from V and 0 from J, leaving 7 bases between them. CDR3 size: 13 residues. The germline V gene encodes CDR1 GTSNPN and CDR2 SVGIG (reference sequence).

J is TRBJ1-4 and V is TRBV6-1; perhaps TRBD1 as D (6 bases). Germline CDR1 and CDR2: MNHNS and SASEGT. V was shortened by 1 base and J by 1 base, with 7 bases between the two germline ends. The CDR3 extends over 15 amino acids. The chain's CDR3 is CASSEETGTNEKLFF. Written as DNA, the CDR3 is TGTGCCAGCAGTGAAGAGACAGGAACTAATGAAAAACTGTTTTTT.

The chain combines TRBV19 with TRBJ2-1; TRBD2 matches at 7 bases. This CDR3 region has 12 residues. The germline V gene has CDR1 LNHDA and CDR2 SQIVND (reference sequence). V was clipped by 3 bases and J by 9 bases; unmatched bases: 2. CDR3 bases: TGTGCCAGTAGTATGACTAGCACTGAGCAGTTCTTC. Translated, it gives CASSMTSTEQFF.

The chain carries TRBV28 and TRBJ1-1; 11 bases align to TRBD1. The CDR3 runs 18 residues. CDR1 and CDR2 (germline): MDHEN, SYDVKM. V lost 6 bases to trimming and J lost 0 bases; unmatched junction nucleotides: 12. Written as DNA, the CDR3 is TGTGCCAGCAGCACCCATCCCGGGACAGGGGGAATGAACACTGAAGCTTTCTTT. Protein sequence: CASSTHPGTGGMNTEAFF.

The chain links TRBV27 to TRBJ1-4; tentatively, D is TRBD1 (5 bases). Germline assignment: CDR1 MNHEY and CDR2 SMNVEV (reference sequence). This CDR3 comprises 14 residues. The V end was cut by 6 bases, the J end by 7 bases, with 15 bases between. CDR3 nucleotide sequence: TGTGCCAGCAGACCCACGGGGGGAGGTGAAAAACTGTTTTTT. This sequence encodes CASRPTGGGEKLFF.

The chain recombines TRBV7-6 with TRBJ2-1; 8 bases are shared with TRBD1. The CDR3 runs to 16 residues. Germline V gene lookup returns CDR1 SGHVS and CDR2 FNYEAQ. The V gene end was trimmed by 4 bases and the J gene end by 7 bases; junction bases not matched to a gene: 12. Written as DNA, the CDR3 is TGTGCCAGCAGCTCCAGTCCCGGGACAGGTTCGAATGAGCAGTTCTTC. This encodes CASSSSPGTGSNEQFF.

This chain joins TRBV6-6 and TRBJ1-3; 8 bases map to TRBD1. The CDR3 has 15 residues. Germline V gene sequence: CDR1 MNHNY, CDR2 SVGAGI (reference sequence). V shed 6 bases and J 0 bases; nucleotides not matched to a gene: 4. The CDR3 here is CASRGQVSSGNTIYF. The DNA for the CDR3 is TGTGCCAGCAGGGGACAGGTAAGCTCTGGAAACACCATATATTTT.

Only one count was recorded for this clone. The CDR3 region is CASSQGGALNTEAFF. The CDR3 DNA follows: TGTGCCAGCAGCCAGGGGGGAGCTTTGAACACTGAAGCTTTCTTT. The V and J genes are TRBV4-2 and TRBJ1-1, with D perhaps matching TRBD1 (5 bases). The CDR3 has 15 amino acids. Trimming shortened V by 3 bases and J by 0 bases, and 11 bases separated the two germline ends. The germline V gene encodes CDR1 LGHNA and CDR2 YNFKEQ.

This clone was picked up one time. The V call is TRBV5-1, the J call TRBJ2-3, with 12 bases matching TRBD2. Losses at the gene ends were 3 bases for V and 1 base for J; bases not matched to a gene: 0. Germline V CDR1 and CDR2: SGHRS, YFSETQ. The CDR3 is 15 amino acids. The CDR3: CASSWTSGGTDTQYF. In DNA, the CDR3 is TGCGCCAGCAGCTGGACTAGCGGGGGCACAGATACGCAGTATTTT.

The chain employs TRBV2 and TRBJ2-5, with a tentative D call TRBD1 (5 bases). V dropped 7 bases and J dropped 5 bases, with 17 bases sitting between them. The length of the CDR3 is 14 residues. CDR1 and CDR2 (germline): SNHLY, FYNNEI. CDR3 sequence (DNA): TGTGCCAGCACCCAGGGTTTTGCCGGGGAGACCCAGTACTTC. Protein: CASTQGFAGETQYF.

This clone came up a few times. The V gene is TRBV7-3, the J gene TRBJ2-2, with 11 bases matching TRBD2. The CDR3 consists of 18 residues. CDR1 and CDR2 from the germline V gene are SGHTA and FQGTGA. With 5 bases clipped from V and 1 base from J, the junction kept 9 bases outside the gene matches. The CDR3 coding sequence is TGTGCCAGCAGCAAAATGACTAGCGGGAAAATGAACACCGGGGAGCTGTTTTTT. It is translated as CASSKMTSGKMNTGELFF.

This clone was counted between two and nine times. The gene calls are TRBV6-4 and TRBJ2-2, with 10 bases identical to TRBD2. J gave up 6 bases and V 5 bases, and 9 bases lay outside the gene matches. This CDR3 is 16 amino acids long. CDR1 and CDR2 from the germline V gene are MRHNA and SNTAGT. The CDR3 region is CASSCPLAGEAGELFF. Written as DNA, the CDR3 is TGTGCCAGCAGTTGCCCGCTAGCGGGAGAGGCCGGGGAGCTGTTTTTT.

The chain's CDR3 is CASSAIRGSNEKLFF. The CDR3 region has the DNA TGTGCCAGCAGTGCCATCAGGGGGTCTAATGAAAAACTGTTTTTT. This rearrangement joins TRBV27 to TRBJ1-4; 7 bases line up with TRBD1. V was clipped by 5 bases and J by 3 bases; unmatched bases: 6. The CDR3 is 15 amino acids. CDR1 and CDR2 from the germline V gene are MNHEY and SMNVEV (reference sequence).

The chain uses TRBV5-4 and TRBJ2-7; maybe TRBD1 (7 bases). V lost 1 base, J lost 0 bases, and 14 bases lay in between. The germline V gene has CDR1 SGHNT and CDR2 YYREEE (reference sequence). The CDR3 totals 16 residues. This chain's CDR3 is CASSLPGGGSSYEQYF. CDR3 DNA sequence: TGTGCCAGCAGCTTGCCAGGGGGAGGCAGCTCCTACGAGCAGTACTTC.

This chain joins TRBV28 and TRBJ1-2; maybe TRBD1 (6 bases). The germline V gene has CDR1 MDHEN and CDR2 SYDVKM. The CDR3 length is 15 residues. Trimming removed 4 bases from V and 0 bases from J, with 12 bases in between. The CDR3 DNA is TGTGCCAGCAGTTACGACAGGAGAGCTAACTATGGCTACACCTTC. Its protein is CASSYDRRANYGYTF.

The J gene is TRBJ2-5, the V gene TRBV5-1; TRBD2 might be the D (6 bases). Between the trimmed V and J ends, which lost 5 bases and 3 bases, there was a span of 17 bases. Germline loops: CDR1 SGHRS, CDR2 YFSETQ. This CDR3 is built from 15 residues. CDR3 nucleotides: TGCGCCAGCAGTTGGACCTTGGGACTCAAAGAGACCCAGTACTTC. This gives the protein CASSWTLGLKETQYF.

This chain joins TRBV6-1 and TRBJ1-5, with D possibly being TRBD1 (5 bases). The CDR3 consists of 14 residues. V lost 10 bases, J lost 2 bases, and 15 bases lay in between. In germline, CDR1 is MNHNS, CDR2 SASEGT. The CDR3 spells CATGEGAGNQPQHF. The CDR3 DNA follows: TGTGCCACCGGAGAAGGGGCTGGCAATCAGCCCCAGCATTTT.

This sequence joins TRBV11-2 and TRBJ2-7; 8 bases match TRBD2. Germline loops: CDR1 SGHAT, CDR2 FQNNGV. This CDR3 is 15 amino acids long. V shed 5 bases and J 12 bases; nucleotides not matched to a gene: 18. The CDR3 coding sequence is TGTGCCAGCAGCAAAAGGGGGACTAGTCAGTCTTGGGCGTACTTC. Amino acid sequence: CASSKRGTSQSWAYF. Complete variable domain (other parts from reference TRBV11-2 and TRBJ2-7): EAGVAQSPRYKIIEKRQSVAFWCNPISGHATLYWYQQILGQGPKLLIQFQNNGVVDDSQLPKDRFSAERLKGVDSTLKIQPAKLEDSAVYLCASSKRGTSQSWAYFGPGTRLTVT.

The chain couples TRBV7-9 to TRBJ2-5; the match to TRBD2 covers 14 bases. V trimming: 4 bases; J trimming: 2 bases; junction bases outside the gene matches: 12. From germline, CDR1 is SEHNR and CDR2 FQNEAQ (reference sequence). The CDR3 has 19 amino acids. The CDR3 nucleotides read TGTGCCAGCAGCTCGGCAGGCGGGACTAGCGGGAGCACTCAAGAGACCCAGTACTTC. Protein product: CASSSAGGTSGSTQETQYF.